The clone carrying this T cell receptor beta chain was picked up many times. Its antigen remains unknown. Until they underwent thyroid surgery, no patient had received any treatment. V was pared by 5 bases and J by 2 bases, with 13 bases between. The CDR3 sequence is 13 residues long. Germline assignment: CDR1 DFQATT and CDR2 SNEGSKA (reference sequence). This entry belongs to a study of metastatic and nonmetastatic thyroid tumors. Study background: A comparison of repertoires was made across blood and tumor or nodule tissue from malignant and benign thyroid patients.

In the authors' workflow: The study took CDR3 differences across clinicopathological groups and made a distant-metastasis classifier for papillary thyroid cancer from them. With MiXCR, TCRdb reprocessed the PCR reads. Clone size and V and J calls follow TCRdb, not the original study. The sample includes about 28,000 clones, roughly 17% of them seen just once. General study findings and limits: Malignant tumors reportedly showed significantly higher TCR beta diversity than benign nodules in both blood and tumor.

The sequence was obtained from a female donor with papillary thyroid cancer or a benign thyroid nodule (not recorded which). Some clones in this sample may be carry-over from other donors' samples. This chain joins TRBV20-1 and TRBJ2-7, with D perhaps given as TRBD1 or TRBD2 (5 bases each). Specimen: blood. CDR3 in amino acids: CSAPRDAAYEQYF. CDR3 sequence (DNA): TGCAGTGCTCCCCGGGACGCCGCCTACGAGCAGTACTTC.